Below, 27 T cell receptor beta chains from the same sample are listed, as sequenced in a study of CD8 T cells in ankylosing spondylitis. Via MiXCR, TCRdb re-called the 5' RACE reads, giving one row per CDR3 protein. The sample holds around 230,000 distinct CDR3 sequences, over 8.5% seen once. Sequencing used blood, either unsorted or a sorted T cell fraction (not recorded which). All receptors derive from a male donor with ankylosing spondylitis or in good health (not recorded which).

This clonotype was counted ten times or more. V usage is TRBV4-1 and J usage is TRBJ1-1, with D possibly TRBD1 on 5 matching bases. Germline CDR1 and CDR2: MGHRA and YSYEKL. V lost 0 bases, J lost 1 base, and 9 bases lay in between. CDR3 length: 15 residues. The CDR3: CASSQETRENTEAFF. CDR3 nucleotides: TGCGCCAGCAGCCAAGAAACCAGGGAGAACACTGAAGCTTTCTTT.

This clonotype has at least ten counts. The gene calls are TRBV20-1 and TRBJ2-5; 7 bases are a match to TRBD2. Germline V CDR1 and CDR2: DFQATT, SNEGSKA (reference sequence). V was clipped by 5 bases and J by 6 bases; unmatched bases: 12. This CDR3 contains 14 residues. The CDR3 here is CSAPPGGLGKTQYF. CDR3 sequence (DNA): TGCAGTGCTCCACCGGGGGGACTTGGAAAGACCCAGTACTTC.

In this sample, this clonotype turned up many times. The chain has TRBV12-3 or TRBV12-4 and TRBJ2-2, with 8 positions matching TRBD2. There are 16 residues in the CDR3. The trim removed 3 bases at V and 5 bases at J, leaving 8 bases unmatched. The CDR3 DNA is TGTGCCAGCAGTTTTGAGCTAGCGGGCGGAACCGGGGAGCTGTTTTTT. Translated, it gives CASSFELAGGTGELFF.

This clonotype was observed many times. CDR3 nucleotide sequence: TGCGCCAGCAGCTTGGAAGGGGCCAATGAAAAACTGTTTTTT. It translates to CASSLEGANEKLFF. The chain recombines TRBV5-1 with TRBJ1-4; maybe TRBD1 (5 bases). The CDR3 contains 14 residues. V was clipped by 0 bases and J by 5 bases, with 8 bases between them. Looked up from germline, CDR1 is SGHRS and CDR2 is YFSETQ. Full variable domain (rest looked up from reference TRBV5-1 and TRBJ1-4): KAGVTQTPRYLIKTRGQQVTLSCSPISGHRSVSWYQQTPGQGLQFLFEYFSETQRNKGNFPGRFSGRQFSNSRSEMNVSTLELGDSALYLCASSLEGANEKLFFGSGTQLSVL.

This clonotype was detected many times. CDR3 amino acids: CASSLLDKTERYF. For the CDR3, the DNA is TGTGCCAGCAGTTTATTGGACAAAACCGAAAGGTACTTC. The chain employs TRBV28 and TRBJ2-7, with D possibly matching TRBD1 (5 bases). The CDR3 is made up of 13 amino acids. CDR1 and CDR2 (germline): MDHEN, SYDVKM. Trimming left V 1 base short and J 12 bases short, with 16 bases between.

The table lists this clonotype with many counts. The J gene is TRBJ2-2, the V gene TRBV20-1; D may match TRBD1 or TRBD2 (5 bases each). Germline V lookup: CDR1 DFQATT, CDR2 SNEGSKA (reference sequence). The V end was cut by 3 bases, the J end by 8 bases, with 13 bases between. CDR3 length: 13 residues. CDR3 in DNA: TGCAGTGCTAGTGACGGGGCGCTGGGGGAGCTGTTTTTT. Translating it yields CSASDGALGELFF.

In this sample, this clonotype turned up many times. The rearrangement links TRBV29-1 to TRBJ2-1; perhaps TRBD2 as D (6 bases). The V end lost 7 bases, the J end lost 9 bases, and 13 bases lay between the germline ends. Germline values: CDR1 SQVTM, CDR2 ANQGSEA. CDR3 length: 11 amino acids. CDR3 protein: CSARAGTEQFF. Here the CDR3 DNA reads TGCAGCGCCCGGGCGGGAACTGAGCAGTTCTTC.

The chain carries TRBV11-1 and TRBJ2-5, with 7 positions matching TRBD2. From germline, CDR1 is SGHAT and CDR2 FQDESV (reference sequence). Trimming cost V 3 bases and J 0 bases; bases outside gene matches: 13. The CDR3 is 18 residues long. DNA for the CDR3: TGTGCCAGCAGCTTCCCTAAGCTGCTAGCGGAACACCAAGAGACCCAGTACTTC. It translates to CASSFPKLLAEHQETQYF.

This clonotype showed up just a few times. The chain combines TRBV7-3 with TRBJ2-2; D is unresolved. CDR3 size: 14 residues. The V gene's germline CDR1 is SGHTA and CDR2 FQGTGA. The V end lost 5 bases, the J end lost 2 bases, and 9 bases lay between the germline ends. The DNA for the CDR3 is TGTGCCAGCAGCCCGGACGTAAACACCGGGGAGCTGTTTTTT. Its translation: CASSPDVNTGELFF.

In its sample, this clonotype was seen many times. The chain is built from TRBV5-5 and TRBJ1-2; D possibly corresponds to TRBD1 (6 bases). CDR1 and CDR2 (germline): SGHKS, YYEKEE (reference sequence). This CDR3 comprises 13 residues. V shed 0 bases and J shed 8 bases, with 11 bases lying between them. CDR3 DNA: TGTGCCAGCAGCTTGGAACAGGGTGAAGGCTACACCTTC. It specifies CASSLEQGEGYTF.

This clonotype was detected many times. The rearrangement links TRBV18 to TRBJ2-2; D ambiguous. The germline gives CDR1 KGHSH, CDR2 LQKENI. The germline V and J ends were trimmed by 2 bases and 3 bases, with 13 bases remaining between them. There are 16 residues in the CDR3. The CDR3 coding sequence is TGTGCCAGCTCACCATCTCCTAGTCCCGACACCGGGGAGCTGTTTTTT. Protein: CASSPSPSPDTGELFF.

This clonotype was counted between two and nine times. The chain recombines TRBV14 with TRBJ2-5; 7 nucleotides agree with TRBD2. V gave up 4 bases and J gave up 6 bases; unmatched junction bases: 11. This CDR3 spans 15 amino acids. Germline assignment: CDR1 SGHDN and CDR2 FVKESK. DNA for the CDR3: TGTGCCAGCAGCCCTACAGGCGGAGCGGGGCAGACCCAGTACTTC. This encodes CASSPTGGAGQTQYF.

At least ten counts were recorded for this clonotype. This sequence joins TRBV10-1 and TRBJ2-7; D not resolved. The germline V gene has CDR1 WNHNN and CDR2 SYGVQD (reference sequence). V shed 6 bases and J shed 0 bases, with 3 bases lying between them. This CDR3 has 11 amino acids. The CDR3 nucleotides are TGCGCCAGCAGCGACTCCTACGAGCAGTACTTC. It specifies CASSDSYEQYF.

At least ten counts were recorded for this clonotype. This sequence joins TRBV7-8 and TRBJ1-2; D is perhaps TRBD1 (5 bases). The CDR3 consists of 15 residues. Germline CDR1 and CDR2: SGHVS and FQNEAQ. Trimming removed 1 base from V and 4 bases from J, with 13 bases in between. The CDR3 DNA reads TGTGCCAGCAGCTTAGGGGGCCGGGAGGGCTATGGCTACACCTTC. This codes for CASSLGGREGYGYTF.

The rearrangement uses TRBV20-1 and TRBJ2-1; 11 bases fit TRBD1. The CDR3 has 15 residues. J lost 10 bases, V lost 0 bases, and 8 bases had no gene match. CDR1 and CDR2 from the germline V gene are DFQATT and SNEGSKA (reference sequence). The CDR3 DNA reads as TGCAGTGCTAGAGATCAGGGACAGGGGGTTGGGGAGCAGTTCTTC. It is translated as CSARDQGQGVGEQFF.

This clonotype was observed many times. This CDR3 reads CASSATGGRGRDQPQHF. The CDR3 DNA sequence: TGTGCCAGCAGCGCAACCGGGGGTAGGGGCCGGGATCAGCCCCAGCATTTT. The chain joins TRBV3-1 to TRBJ1-5; D possibly corresponds to TRBD1 (5 bases). The germline V gene has CDR1 LGHDT and CDR2 YNNKEL (reference sequence). Trimming cost V 5 bases and J 5 bases, with 22 bases left between them. This CDR3 has 17 amino acids.

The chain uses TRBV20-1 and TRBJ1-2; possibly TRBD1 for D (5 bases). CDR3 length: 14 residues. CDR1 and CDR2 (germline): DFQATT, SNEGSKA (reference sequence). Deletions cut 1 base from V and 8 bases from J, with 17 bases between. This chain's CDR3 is CSARAMEGRFGYTF. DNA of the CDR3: TGCAGTGCTAGAGCAATGGAGGGGAGATTCGGCTACACCTTC.

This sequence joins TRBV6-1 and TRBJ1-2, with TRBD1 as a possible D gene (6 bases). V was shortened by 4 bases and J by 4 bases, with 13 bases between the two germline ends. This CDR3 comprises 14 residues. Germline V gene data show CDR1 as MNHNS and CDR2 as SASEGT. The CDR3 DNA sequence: TGTGCCAGCAGTGTCCCTGACAGGAGCTATGGCTACACCTTC. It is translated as CASSVPDRSYGYTF.

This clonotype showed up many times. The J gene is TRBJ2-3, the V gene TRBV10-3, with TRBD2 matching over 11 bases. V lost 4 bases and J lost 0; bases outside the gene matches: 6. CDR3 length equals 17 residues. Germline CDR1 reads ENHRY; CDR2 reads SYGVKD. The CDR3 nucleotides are TGTGCCATCAGTGTCACTAGCGGGGGCCCAAGCACAGATACGCAGTATTTT. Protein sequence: CAISVTSGGPSTDTQYF.

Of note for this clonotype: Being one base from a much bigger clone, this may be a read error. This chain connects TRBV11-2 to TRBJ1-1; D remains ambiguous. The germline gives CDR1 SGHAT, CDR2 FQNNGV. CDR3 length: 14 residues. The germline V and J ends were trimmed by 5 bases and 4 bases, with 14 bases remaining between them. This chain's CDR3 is CASSQTRTPTEAFF. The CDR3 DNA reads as TGTGCCAGCAGCCAAACAAGAACTCCCACTGAAGCTTTCTTT.

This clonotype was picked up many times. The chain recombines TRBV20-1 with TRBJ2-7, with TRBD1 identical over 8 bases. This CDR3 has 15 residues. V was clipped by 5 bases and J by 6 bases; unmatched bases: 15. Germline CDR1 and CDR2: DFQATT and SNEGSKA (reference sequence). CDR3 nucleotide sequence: TGCAGTGCTCACAGAGGGCCGACAGGGGTGGGCGAGCAGTACTTC. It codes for CSAHRGPTGVGEQYF.

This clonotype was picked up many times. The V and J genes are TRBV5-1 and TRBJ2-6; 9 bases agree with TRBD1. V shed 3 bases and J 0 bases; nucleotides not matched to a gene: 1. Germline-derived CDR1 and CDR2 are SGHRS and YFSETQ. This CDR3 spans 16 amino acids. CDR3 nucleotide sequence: TGCGCCAGCAGCTCGACAGGGGGCTCTGGGGCCAACGTCCTGACTTTC. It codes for CASSSTGGSGANVLTF.

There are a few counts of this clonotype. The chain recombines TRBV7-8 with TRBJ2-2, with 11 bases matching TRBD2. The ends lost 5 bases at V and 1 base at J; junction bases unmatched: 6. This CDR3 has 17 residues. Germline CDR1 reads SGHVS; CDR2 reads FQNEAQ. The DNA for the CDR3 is TGTGCCAGCAGCCCAACTAGCGGGGGCCAGAACACCGGGGAGCTGTTTTTT. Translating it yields CASSPTSGGQNTGELFF.

The CDR3 sequence is CASSVSPGDRGDTEAFF. The DNA for the CDR3 is TGTGCCAGCAGCGTAAGCCCCGGGGACAGGGGTGACACTGAAGCTTTCTTT. The rearrangement links TRBV9 to TRBJ1-1; 10 bases match TRBD1. V shed 1 base and J 3 bases; nucleotides not matched to a gene: 9. The CDR3 is made up of 17 amino acids. The germline CDR1 and CDR2 sequences are SGDLS and YYNGEE. The whole variable domain, remainder taken from reference TRBV9 and TRBJ1-1, is DSGVTQTPKHLITATGQRVTLRCSPRSGDLSVYWYQQSLDQGLQFLIQYYNGEERAKGNILERFSAQQFPDLHSELNLSSLELGDSALYFCASSVSPGDRGDTEAFFGQGTRLTVV.

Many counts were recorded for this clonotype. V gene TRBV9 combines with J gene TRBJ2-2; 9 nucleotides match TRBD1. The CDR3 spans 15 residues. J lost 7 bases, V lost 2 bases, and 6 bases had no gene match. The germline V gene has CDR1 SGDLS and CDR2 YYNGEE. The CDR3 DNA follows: TGTGCCAGCAGCGTCGGGACAGGGAAGATCGGGGAGCTGTTTTTT. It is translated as CASSVGTGKIGELFF.

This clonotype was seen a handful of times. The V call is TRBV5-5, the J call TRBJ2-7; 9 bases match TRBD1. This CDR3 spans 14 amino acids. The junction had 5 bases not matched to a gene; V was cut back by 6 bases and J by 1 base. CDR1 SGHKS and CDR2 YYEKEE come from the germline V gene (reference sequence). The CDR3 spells CASTSGTGSYEQYF. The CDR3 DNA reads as TGTGCCAGCACCAGCGGGACAGGGTCCTACGAGCAGTACTTC. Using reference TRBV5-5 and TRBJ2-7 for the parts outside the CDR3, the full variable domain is DAGVTQSPTHLIKTRGQQVTLRCSPISGHKSVSWYQQVLGQGPQFIFQYYEKEERGRGNFPDRFSARQFPNYSSELNVNALLLGDSALYLCASTSGTGSYEQYFGPGTRLTVT.

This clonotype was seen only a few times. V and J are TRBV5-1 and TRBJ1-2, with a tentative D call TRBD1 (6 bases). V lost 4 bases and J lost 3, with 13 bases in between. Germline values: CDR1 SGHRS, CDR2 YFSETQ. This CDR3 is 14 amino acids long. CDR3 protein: CASSVGPGDYGYTF. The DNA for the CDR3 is TGCGCCAGCAGCGTGGGACCAGGGGACTATGGCTACACCTTC. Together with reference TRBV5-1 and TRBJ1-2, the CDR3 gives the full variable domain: KAGVTQTPRYLIKTRGQQVTLSCSPISGHRSVSWYQQTPGQGLQFLFEYFSETQRNKGNFPGRFSGRQFSNSRSEMNVSTLELGDSALYLCASSVGPGDYGYTFGSGTRLTVV.